The 9 T cell receptor beta chains below come from one sample, sequenced in a study of immune evolution from preneoplasia to lung adenocarcinoma. The data were produced by immunoSEQ multiplex PCR, yet TCRdb's version contains in-frame clones alone and is incomplete. The data contain some 9,200 clones, over 75% of them seen just once; the ten biggest clones take up 5.8%. Sequencing input: FFPE minimally invasive lung adenocarcinoma tissue. These receptors were obtained from a person aged 65-85 years with lung adenocarcinoma.

This clone was counted a single time. This sequence joins TRBV15 and TRBJ2-1; perhaps TRBD2 as D (5 bases). V lost 5 bases, J lost 8 bases, and 16 bases lay in between. Per germline, CDR1 LNHNV and CDR2 YYDKDF (reference sequence). This CDR3 spans 14 amino acids. The CDR3 loop reads CATSEGQAVDEQFF. The CDR3 nucleotides are TGTGCCACCAGCGAGGGCCAGGCGGTGGATGAGCAGTTCTTC.

This chain uses TRBV7-6 with TRBJ1-6; TRBD1 might be the D (5 bases). The CDR3 is made up of 15 amino acids. V was clipped by 4 bases and J by 6 bases, with 13 bases between them. Germline V gene lookup returns CDR1 SGHVS and CDR2 FNYEAQ. In DNA form, the CDR3 reads TGTGCCAGCAGCTGGGGGACGAGCACTAATTCACCCCTCCACTTT. Its translation: CASSWGTSTNSPLHF.

V gene TRBV11-1 combines with J gene TRBJ2-1; 11 bases match TRBD2. The CDR3 sequence is 18 residues long. Germline V gene data show CDR1 as SGHAT and CDR2 as FQDESV (reference sequence). V shed 3 bases and J 0 bases; nucleotides not matched to a gene: 7. DNA for the CDR3: TGTGCCAGCAGCTTGACTAGCGGGGACTGGAGCTCCTACAATGAGCAGTTCTTC. This gives the protein CASSLTSGDWSSYNEQFF.

The rearrangement links TRBV28 to TRBJ1-6, with no clear D. V was shortened by 6 bases and J by 7 bases, with 10 bases between the two germline ends. The CDR3 length is 13 residues. CDR1 MDHEN and CDR2 SYDVKM come from the germline V gene. The CDR3: CASREDGNSPLHF. The CDR3 region has the DNA TGTGCCAGCAGAGAGGACGGAAATTCACCCCTCCACTTT.

The rearrangement links TRBV28 to TRBJ2-7; D not certain. The CDR3 loop spans 10 amino acids. Germline lookup yields CDR1 MDHEN and CDR2 SYDVKM. Trimming left V 4 bases short and J 5 bases short, with 3 bases between. In nucleotides, the CDR3 is TGTGCCAGCAGTTCCCACGAGCAGTACTTC. This gives the protein CASSSHEQYF.

The rearrangement links TRBV6-1 to TRBJ2-4; possibly TRBD1 for D (6 bases). This CDR3 comprises 16 residues. V was pared by 3 bases and J by 0 bases, with 12 bases between. Germline CDR1 MNHNS, CDR2 SASEGT. The CDR3 DNA sequence: TGTGCCAGCAGTGACAGGGGTGGATTAGCCAAAAACATTCAGTACTTC. The encoded protein is CASSDRGGLAKNIQYF.

This clone was seen a handful of times. The J gene is TRBJ1-5, the V gene TRBV7-6; 11 nucleotides line up with TRBD1. The V gene end was trimmed by 5 bases and the J gene end by 6 bases; junction bases not matched to a gene: 6. CDR1 is SGHVS and CDR2 is FNYEAQ in the germline V gene. The CDR3 loop spans 15 amino acids. The CDR3 bases are TGTGCCAGCAGCCCCCGGACAGGGGGCGGTCAGCCCCAGCATTTT. It encodes CASSPRTGGGQPQHF.

The chain couples TRBV11-2 to TRBJ2-7, with D unclear. Germline-derived CDR1 and CDR2 are SGHAT and FQNNGV. The CDR3 covers 11 residues. V was clipped by 5 bases and J by 4 bases, with 6 bases between them. CDR3 in amino acids: CASSQQYEQYF. The CDR3 DNA reads as TGTGCCAGCAGCCAACAGTACGAGCAGTACTTC.

This clone has only a few counts. The chain carries TRBV19 and TRBJ2-3; D is undetermined. Looked up from germline, CDR1 is LNHDA and CDR2 is SQIVND (reference sequence). V was shortened by 3 bases and J by 6 bases, with 10 bases between the two germline ends. The CDR3 extends over 13 amino acids. CDR3 region: CASSMAPLDTQYF. The CDR3 DNA reads TGTGCCAGTAGTATGGCGCCTTTGGATACGCAGTATTTT.